The 21 T cell receptor beta chains listed next were all sequenced from one sample in a study of response to subunit inactivated influenza vaccine. TCRdb reprocessed the RT-PCR reads via MiXCR and lists one record per CDR3 protein. This table holds just under 550,000 distinct CDR3 sequences, 20% to 25% found once. These data were also filed under a second study, of T cells expressing NK-cell markers. That publication notes: 5'RACE template switching built TCR beta cDNA with unique molecular identifiers.

The sequences come from CD4+ T cells sorted from PBMCs, collected 12 days after vaccination. These receptor sequences come from a man between 50 and 59 years old who received an inactivated influenza vaccine.

The rearrangement uses TRBV7-2 and TRBJ2-7; TRBD2 is a possible D gene (7 bases). In germline, CDR1 is SGHTA, CDR2 FQGNSA. V lost 1 base to trimming and J lost 7 bases, with 20 bases between them. The CDR3 totals 16 residues. CDR3 in amino acids: CASSLDAMRGLTEQYF. The CDR3 bases are TGTGCCAGCAGCTTAGATGCGATGCGGGGGCTAACTGAGCAGTACTTC. The variable domain in full, with the rest retrieved from reference TRBV7-2 and TRBJ2-7, is GAGVSQSPSNKVTEKGKDVELRCDPISGHTALYWYRQSLGQGLEFLIYFQGNSAPDKSGLPSDRFSAERTGGSVSTLTIQRTQQEDSAVYLCASSLDAMRGLTEQYFGPGTRLTVT.

This clonotype was picked up a small number of times. The V gene is TRBV7-2, the J gene TRBJ2-7, with TRBD1 as a possible D gene (6 bases). Germline V CDR1 and CDR2: SGHTA, FQGNSA. The CDR3 sequence is 15 residues long. Trimming removed 4 bases at V and 3 bases at J, with 16 bases between. The CDR3 here is CASSSGTFQRYEQYF. The CDR3 coding sequence is TGTGCCAGCAGCTCCGGGACATTCCAACGCTACGAGCAGTACTTC.

This clonotype was counted between two and nine times. The chain carries TRBV15 and TRBJ2-1; 13 bases are shared with TRBD2. Germline loops: CDR1 LNHNV, CDR2 YYDKDF (reference sequence). Trimming cost V 0 bases and J 4 bases; bases outside gene matches: 6. CDR3 size: 18 residues. The CDR3 DNA sequence: TGTGCCACCAGCAGAGAAAGGACTAGCGGGAGTCGGTACAATGAGCAGTTCTTC. It specifies CATSRERTSGSRYNEQFF.

This clonotype was picked up many times. The V gene is TRBV12-3 or TRBV12-4, the J gene TRBJ2-7, with TRBD1 as a possible D gene (5 bases). This CDR3 is 16 amino acids long. Trimming cost V 1 base and J 0 bases, with 13 bases left between them. Here the CDR3 reads CASSLGLWGDSYEQYF. The CDR3, as DNA: TGTGCCAGCAGTTTAGGTCTTTGGGGCGACTCCTACGAGCAGTACTTC.

The chain combines TRBV3-1 with TRBJ2-5; 7 bases align to TRBD2. Germline assignment: CDR1 LGHDT and CDR2 YNNKEL (reference sequence). The V gene end was trimmed by 1 base and the J gene end by 4 bases; junction bases not matched to a gene: 3. This CDR3 is 14 amino acids long. The CDR3 spells CASSQGGGVETQYF. The CDR3 DNA reads TGTGCCAGCAGCCAAGGGGGAGGGGTAGAGACCCAGTACTTC.

The V and J genes are TRBV29-1 and TRBJ1-1, with D unclear. With 4 bases removed from V and 0 bases from J, the gap between germline ends came to 12 bases. CDR1 is SQVTM, CDR2 ANQGSEA, per germline. The CDR3 length is 14 residues. For the CDR3, the DNA is TGCAGCGTTGTCCTAGCTTCCTTGAACACTGAAGCTTTCTTT. This translates into CSVVLASLNTEAFF.

This clonotype has more than one count but fewer than ten. The chain recombines TRBV18 with TRBJ2-7; D is unclear. Germline V lookup: CDR1 KGHSH, CDR2 LQKENI. The CDR3 totals 14 residues. V gave up 6 bases and J gave up 0 bases, with 12 bases separating them. The CDR3 is CASSEDTLSYEQYF. The CDR3 DNA sequence: TGTGCCAGCTCCGAAGACACACTCTCCTACGAGCAGTACTTC.

Notes on this clonotype: Germline and junction disagree at one end, which may indicate a read error. The CDR3: CSVVLAGLQETQYF. In nucleotides, the CDR3 is TGTAGCGTTGTGCTAGCGGGCCTCCAGGAGACCCAGTACTTC. The chain recombines TRBV29-1 with TRBJ2-5; TRBD2 matches 8 bases. CDR1 and CDR2 (germline): SQVTM, ANQGSEA. This CDR3 region has 14 residues.

The V call is TRBV18, the J call TRBJ2-7, with D unclear. Germline values: CDR1 KGHSH, CDR2 LQKENI. The CDR3 totals 14 residues. With 3 bases removed from V and 2 bases from J, the gap between germline ends came to 11 bases. CDR3 bases: TGTGCCAGCTCACCCCCGGAAAGGACCTACGAGCAGTACTTC. Its protein is CASSPPERTYEQYF.

This clonotype was detected only a few times. V usage is TRBV2 and J usage is TRBJ2-2; possible D gene TRBD1, 5 bases. The germline V and J ends were trimmed by 5 bases and 3 bases, with 13 bases remaining between them. CDR1 and CDR2 (germline): SNHLY, FYNNEI. This CDR3 is 15 amino acids long. This chain's CDR3 is CASSLRERYTGELFF. As DNA, the CDR3 is TGTGCCAGCAGTCTCAGGGAAAGGTACACCGGGGAGCTGTTTTTT.

The gene calls are TRBV3-1 and TRBJ2-1; 8 positions agree with TRBD2. This CDR3 comprises 15 residues. V shed 7 bases, J shed 6 bases, and the junction held 11 bases outside the gene matches. Germline loops: CDR1 LGHDT, CDR2 YNNKEL (reference sequence). For the CDR3, the DNA is TGTGCCAGCACCCTCTATACCGGGGGGGCCAATGAGCAGTTCTTC. As protein: CASTLYTGGANEQFF.

The chain recombines TRBV7-2 with TRBJ2-1; possible D gene TRBD1, 5 bases. Germline CDR1 SGHTA, CDR2 FQGNSA. Trimming left V 5 bases short and J 2 bases short, with 13 bases between. There are 15 residues in the CDR3. This CDR3 is CASSTDSRPYNEQFF. The CDR3, as DNA: TGTGCCAGCAGCACAGACAGCCGTCCCTACAATGAGCAGTTCTTC. Together with reference TRBV7-2 and TRBJ2-1, the CDR3 gives the full variable domain: GAGVSQSPSNKVTEKGKDVELRCDPISGHTALYWYRQSLGQGLEFLIYFQGNSAPDKSGLPSDRFSAERTGGSVSTLTIQRTQQEDSAVYLCASSTDSRPYNEQFFGPGTRLTVL.

The chain uses TRBV10-3 and TRBJ2-5; TRBD1 matches 7 bases. With 11 bases clipped from V and 5 bases from J, the junction kept 8 bases outside the gene matches. The CDR3 length is 12 residues. Germline CDR1 reads ENHRY; CDR2 reads SYGVKD. The CDR3 protein is CASRATGETQYF. In DNA, the CDR3 is TGTGCCTCGAGGGCGACAGGGGAGACCCAGTACTTC.

This clonotype was observed a few times. This rearrangement joins TRBV5-1 to TRBJ2-3; D not certain. Between the trimmed V and J ends, which lost 4 bases and 2 bases, there was a span of 14 bases. The CDR3 loop spans 15 amino acids. Germline V gives CDR1 SGHRS, CDR2 YFSETQ. CDR3 sequence: CASSLAPGFTDTQYF. CDR3 sequence (DNA): TGCGCCAGCAGCCTCGCACCGGGCTTCACAGATACGCAGTATTTT.

This clonotype was observed a few times. V is TRBV15 and J is TRBJ1-4; D remains unclear. CDR3 length: 15 residues. The V end lost 4 bases, the J end lost 7 bases, and 16 bases lay between the germline ends. Germline CDR1 is LNHNV and CDR2 is YYDKDF (reference sequence). CDR3 residues: CATSNVGRMGEKLFF. CDR3 bases: TGTGCCACCAGCAATGTGGGCAGGATGGGTGAAAAACTGTTTTTT.

The chain is built from TRBV7-6 and TRBJ2-5, with 8 bases that match TRBD1. V trimming: 5 bases; J trimming: 5 bases; junction bases outside the gene matches: 13. Per the germline V gene, CDR1 is SGHVS and CDR2 is FNYEAQ. The length of the CDR3 is 16 residues. In DNA, the CDR3 is TGTGCCAGCAGCGTTGGAGGGGCAGGGGGCTTGGAGACCCAGTACTTC. This translates into CASSVGGAGGLETQYF.

This sequence joins TRBV3-1 and TRBJ2-1, with D perhaps assigned TRBD1 or TRBD2 (5 bases each). Germline lookup yields CDR1 LGHDT and CDR2 YNNKEL (reference sequence). This CDR3 contains 15 residues. The ends were cut back, 8 bases at V and 8 bases at J, with 22 bases in the middle. The chain's CDR3 is CASSQDGPGRDEQFF. Written as DNA, the CDR3 is TGTGCCAGCTCCCAAGATGGGCCGGGGCGGGATGAGCAGTTCTTC.

This clonotype was seen only a few times. This rearrangement joins TRBV24-1 to TRBJ2-1; TRBD1 is a possible D gene (6 bases). This CDR3 contains 18 residues. Looked up from germline, CDR1 is KGHDR and CDR2 is SFDVKD. V gave up 4 bases and J gave up 7 bases, with 25 bases separating them. This CDR3 reads CATSDPDAGTTGKNEQFF. DNA of the CDR3: TGTGCCACCAGTGACCCGGATGCCGGGACAACGGGTAAGAATGAGCAGTTCTTC.

This clonotype was picked up a small number of times. The chain couples TRBV3-1 to TRBJ2-7; the D gene could be TRBD1 or TRBD2 (5 bases each). The V and J ends lost 1 base and 1 base respectively, with 11 bases between them. Per germline, CDR1 LGHDT and CDR2 YNNKEL (reference sequence). This CDR3 is built from 15 residues. As DNA, the CDR3 is TGTGCCAGCAGCCAAGCCCCGGGACGGTCCTACGAGCAGTACTTC. It encodes CASSQAPGRSYEQYF.

The chain is built from TRBV25-1 and TRBJ2-7; 12 bases agree with TRBD2. Germline lookup yields CDR1 MGHDK and CDR2 SYGVNS. The length of the CDR3 is 14 residues. V trimming: 6 bases; J trimming: 7 bases; junction bases outside the gene matches: 7. DNA of the CDR3: TGTGCCAGCAGCGAGACTGGACTAGCGGGGGAGCAGTACTTC. Its translation: CASSETGLAGEQYF.

This clonotype was counted a few times. The chain recombines TRBV6-2 or TRBV6-3 with TRBJ2-3; possibly TRBD2 for D (6 bases). The CDR3 totals 18 residues. Trimming shortened V by 0 bases and J by 5 bases, and 21 bases separated the two germline ends. CDR1 is MNHEY and CDR2 is SVGEGT in the germline V gene. The DNA for the CDR3 is TGTGCCAGCAGTTACTCAATGGTCGGGGGAGTAGATCGAGATACGCAGTATTTT. It translates to CASSYSMVGGVDRDTQYF.